This T cell receptor (beta chain) was recovered during a study of blood T cell repertoires in COVID-19. Study as a whole: The study drew acute and convalescent COVID-19 samples from the United States, Italy and Spain. Sample material is recorded as cDNA or gDNA derived from T cells, B-cell-depleted T cells, or PBMCs.

In germline, CDR1 is GTSNPN, CDR2 SVGIG (reference sequence). This CDR3 spans 13 amino acids. V lost 4 bases, J lost 0 bases, and 10 bases lay in between. Here immunoSEQ multiplex PCR was the method, and the copy in TCRdb shows in-frame clones only, minus some. The sample lists 100,000 to 150,000 clones; roughly 80% were seen once. Sequencing was carried out using peripheral blood. This TCR was sampled from a man between 65 and 80 years old with acute or convalescent COVID-19. This rearrangement joins TRBV30 to TRBJ2-7; D gene uncertain. The CDR3 DNA is TGTGCCTGGACCGCGTACGCCTCCTACGAGCAGTACTTC. Its translation is CAWTAYASYEQYF.